These 30 T cell receptor beta chains came from one sample sequenced in a study of blood T cells in healthy people across ages. Primers used in a second PCR of roughly 6 to 12 cycles were a sample-barcoded 5' primer and a J-beta primer mix. In TCRdb, the 5' RACE reads were re-called with MiXCR into one record per CDR3 protein. The data contain about 600,000 distinct CDR3 sequences, around half of them singletons. The sample was blood. These TCRs come from a man older than 75 in good health.

The chain uses TRBV4-1 and TRBJ1-5, with a tentative D call TRBD1 (5 bases). The germline V gene encodes CDR1 MGHRA and CDR2 YSYEKL. V dropped 6 bases and J dropped 0 bases, with 12 bases sitting between them. This CDR3 is 15 amino acids long. DNA of the CDR3: TGCGCCAGCAGTACCCAGCAGGGTAGCAATCAGCCCCAGCATTTT. Protein product: CASSTQQGSNQPQHF.

This rearrangement joins TRBV10-3 to TRBJ2-7; the D is unclear. CDR3 length: 15 residues. From germline, CDR1 is ENHRY and CDR2 SYGVKD. With 3 bases removed from V and 2 bases from J, the gap between germline ends came to 14 bases. CDR3 DNA: TGTGCCATCAGTGACATGAGGAAAGCACCCTACGAGCAGTACTTC. It encodes CAISDMRKAPYEQYF.

This clonotype was recorded a few times. The chain joins TRBV6-5 to TRBJ1-1; possible D gene TRBD1, 5 bases. CDR1 and CDR2 from the germline V gene are MNHEY and SVGAGI. CDR3 length: 14 amino acids. The germline V and J ends were trimmed by 4 bases and 4 bases, with 13 bases remaining between them. The CDR3 is CASSSAGGGTEAFF. CDR3 in DNA: TGTGCCAGCAGTTCTGCAGGCGGGGGCACTGAAGCTTTCTTT.

This rearrangement joins TRBV20-1 to TRBJ2-5, with TRBD1 as a possible D gene (6 bases). The DNA end lines up better with TRBJ2-7; the J call may be wrong. This CDR3 region has 12 residues. Germline-derived CDR1 and CDR2 are DFQATT and SNEGSKA (reference sequence). CDR3 in DNA: TGCAGTGCTCCCAAACAGGGCTACGAGCAGTACTTC. It is translated as CSAPKQGYEQYF.

The V call is TRBV7-2, the J call TRBJ1-1; 8 bases match TRBD1. The CDR3 is made up of 13 amino acids. J lost 11 bases, V lost 1 base, and 6 bases had no gene match. Germline V gene lookup returns CDR1 SGHTA and CDR2 FQGNSA. The CDR3 DNA follows: TGTGCCAGCAGCTTAGAGCAGGGGGCGCAGGCTTTCTTT. It translates to CASSLEQGAQAFF.

This clonotype was observed a single time. V and J are TRBV25-1 and TRBJ2-5; D call uncertain. Germline CDR1 and CDR2: MGHDK and SYGVNS. The CDR3 is 14 residues long. Trimming took off 2 bases at V and 7 bases at J, with 14 bases between the two ends. CDR3 residues: CASSEVRSRGTQYF. DNA for the CDR3: TGTGCCAGCAGTGAAGTCCGGTCACGAGGGACCCAGTACTTC.

This clonotype was picked up a small number of times. V usage is TRBV18 and J usage is TRBJ1-1; TRBD1 agrees at 8 bases. The V segment lost 3 bases and the J segment 1 base; nucleotides outside the gene matches: 7. This CDR3 contains 16 residues. Germline V CDR1 and CDR2: KGHSH, LQKENI. CDR3 in DNA: TGTGCCAGCTCACCCCTCGTGACAGGGGCGAACACTGAAGCTTTCTTT. It translates to CASSPLVTGANTEAFF.

The V gene is TRBV29-1, the J gene TRBJ1-6; TRBD1 might be the D (5 bases). Germline lookup yields CDR1 SQVTM and CDR2 ANQGSEA. The CDR3 has 9 residues. The CDR3 nucleotides are TGCGCGGGGGGTTCACCCCTCCACTTT. Its protein product is CAGGSPLHF.

The chain uses TRBV6-2 or TRBV6-3 and TRBJ2-7; D unclear. V lost 6 bases, J lost 3 bases, and 9 bases lay in between. CDR1 MNHEY and CDR2 SVGEGT come from the germline V gene. CDR3 length: 12 amino acids. In DNA form, the CDR3 reads TGTGCCAGCAGCCCAGAACTCTACGAGCAGTACTTC. It translates to CASSPELYEQYF.

The V call is TRBV3-1, the J call TRBJ1-4; D remains ambiguous. V lost 2 bases, J lost 3 bases, and 10 bases lay in between. Germline V CDR1 and CDR2: LGHDT, YNNKEL (reference sequence). The CDR3 runs to 15 residues. In nucleotides, the CDR3 is TGTGCCAGCAGCCAACTGGCCACCCCTAATGAAAAACTGTTTTTT. It yields the protein CASSQLATPNEKLFF.

This clonotype was recorded a few times. The CDR3 bases are TGTGCCAGCAGTTTCGCGGGAGAGGGTGCAGATACGCAGTATTTT. Its protein product is CASSFAGEGADTQYF. The chain has TRBV27 and TRBJ2-3; 7 nucleotides match TRBD2. Germline lookup yields CDR1 MNHEY and CDR2 SMNVEV (reference sequence). J lost 4 bases, V lost 3 bases, and 7 bases had no gene match. The CDR3 extends over 15 amino acids.

CDR3 nucleotides: TGTGCCAGCAGTTACCCTACGGCGGGGACAGGGTCGGTGGACACTGAAGCTTTCTTT. Protein: CASSYPTAGTGSVDTEAFF. The V and J genes are TRBV6-2 or TRBV6-3 and TRBJ1-1; TRBD1 matches 9 bases. The trim removed 2 bases at V and 3 bases at J, leaving 16 bases unmatched. This CDR3 comprises 19 residues. CDR1 and CDR2 from the germline V gene are MNHEY and SVGEGT.

The rearrangement links TRBV20-1 to TRBJ1-5; 7 bases fit TRBD1. This CDR3 is 13 amino acids long. The germline V gene encodes CDR1 DFQATT and CDR2 SNEGSKA (reference sequence). Germline trimming cut 6 bases from V and 3 bases from J; bases unmatched to any gene: 5. The DNA of the CDR3 is TGCAGTGCAACGGGACAGTACAATCAGCCCCAGCATTTT. This translates into CSATGQYNQPQHF.

The chain has TRBV9 and TRBJ2-3; D gene uncertain. The CDR3 contains 14 residues. Trimming stripped 2 bases from V and 0 bases from J, with 7 bases between. The V gene's germline CDR1 is SGDLS and CDR2 YYNGEE. CDR3 nucleotides: TGTGCCAGCAGCGTTCTTCAGAGCACAGATACGCAGTATTTT. Protein: CASSVLQSTDTQYF.

The gene calls are TRBV12-3 or TRBV12-4 and TRBJ2-5, with 10 bases fitting TRBD2. The DNA end is more similar to TRBJ2-7, so the J call may be wrong. This CDR3 contains 14 residues. CDR3: CASRESGRADEQYF. CDR3 DNA: TGTGCCAGCAGAGAAAGCGGGAGGGCCGACGAGCAGTACTTC.

This rearrangement joins TRBV9 to TRBJ2-3; 10 nucleotides match TRBD1. CDR3 length: 18 amino acids. The V gene's germline CDR1 is SGDLS and CDR2 YYNGEE. Trimming removed 3 bases from V and 0 bases from J; junction bases left unmatched: 10. In nucleotides, the CDR3 is TGTGCCAGCAGCGCCTCCGGGACAGGGGTTTCTAGCACAGATACGCAGTATTTT. This sequence encodes CASSASGTGVSSTDTQYF.

For this clonotype: A read error may be the cause here, since a much bigger clone is one base away. The DNA of the CDR3 is TGTGCCAGCAGCTCAAAAGGGACAGGGGTCGACGAGCAGTACTTC. Amino acids: CASSSKGTGVDEQYF. The chain employs TRBV6-5 and TRBJ2-7, with 10 bases that match TRBD1. The length of the CDR3 is 15 residues. V trimming: 6 bases; J trimming: 5 bases; junction bases outside the gene matches: 10. CDR1 is MNHEY, CDR2 SVGAGI, per germline.

This clonotype was observed a single time. The V and J genes are TRBV3-1 and TRBJ2-7; D tentatively reads TRBD1 or TRBD2 (5 bases each). CDR3 length equals 14 residues. The V gene's germline CDR1 is LGHDT and CDR2 YNNKEL (reference sequence). V lost 3 bases and J 6 bases, leaving 15 bases between the germline ends. The CDR3 nucleotides read TGTGCCAGCAGCCAGGGACCGGAACGGGGCGAGCAGTACTTC. Translating gives CASSQGPERGEQYF.

The chain joins TRBV7-2 to TRBJ2-7; D is possibly TRBD2 (5 bases). This CDR3 contains 15 residues. The V and J ends lost 2 bases and 3 bases respectively, with 14 bases between them. Germline V gene data show CDR1 as SGHTA and CDR2 as FQGNSA. CDR3 nucleotide sequence: TGTGCCAGCAGCTTAAGCCGGGGAACCAGCTACGAGCAGTACTTC. This encodes CASSLSRGTSYEQYF. The full variable domain, completed using reference TRBV7-2 and TRBJ2-7, is GAGVSQSPSNKVTEKGKDVELRCDPISGHTALYWYRQSLGQGLEFLIYFQGNSAPDKSGLPSDRFSAERTGGSVSTLTIQRTQQEDSAVYLCASSLSRGTSYEQYFGPGTRLTVT.

This clonotype came up a few times. The chain has TRBV20-1 and TRBJ2-1; TRBD2 matches 10 bases. The V gene's germline CDR1 is DFQATT and CDR2 SNEGSKA (reference sequence). The CDR3 has 15 residues. V lost 2 bases, J lost 3 bases, and 4 bases stayed unmatched. The CDR3 DNA sequence: TGCAGTGCTAGAAAACGGACTAGCGGCTACAATGAGCAGTTCTTC. This translates into CSARKRTSGYNEQFF.

The chain couples TRBV28 to TRBJ2-1; no clear D gene. This CDR3 is 13 amino acids long. The V end was cut by 9 bases, the J end by 8 bases, with 17 bases between. Germline V gene lookup returns CDR1 MDHEN and CDR2 SYDVKM. The CDR3 loop is CASNGVYTDEQFF. The CDR3 nucleotides read TGTGCCAGTAACGGTGTGTACACCGATGAGCAGTTCTTC. Supplemented by reference TRBV28 and TRBJ2-1, the full variable domain reads DVKVTQSSRYLVKRTGEKVFLECVQDMDHENMFWYRQDPGLGLRLIYFSYDVKMKEKGDIPEGYSVSREKKERFSLILESASTNQTSMYLCASNGVYTDEQFFGPGTRLTVL.

The chain carries TRBV6-2 or TRBV6-3 and TRBJ1-2; D may be TRBD1 (6 bases). Trimming stripped 2 bases from V and 2 bases from J, with 15 bases between. Germline V lookup: CDR1 MNHEY, CDR2 SVGEGT. The CDR3 has 16 amino acids. The CDR3 spells CASSYIYRDLNYGYTF. Written as DNA, the CDR3 is TGTGCCAGCAGTTACATCTACAGGGATTTAAACTATGGCTACACCTTC.

V gene TRBV10-3 combines with J gene TRBJ2-7; 10 nucleotides line up with TRBD2. Germline assignment: CDR1 ENHRY and CDR2 SYGVKD. The CDR3 sequence is 13 residues long. V trimming: 10 bases; J trimming: 7 bases; junction bases outside the gene matches: 10. The CDR3 DNA follows: TGTGCCACCTACAAGCGGGAGGGCAATGAGCAGTACTTC. This codes for CATYKREGNEQYF.

The chain recombines TRBV7-2 with TRBJ2-1; 10 nucleotides align to TRBD2. V trimming: 4 bases; J trimming: 8 bases; junction bases outside the gene matches: 8. Germline V gene sequence: CDR1 SGHTA, CDR2 FQGNSA. The CDR3 is made up of 15 amino acids. The chain's CDR3 is CASSSSGGTWDEQFF. The CDR3 coding sequence is TGTGCCAGCAGCTCTAGCGGGGGCACGTGGGATGAGCAGTTCTTC.

There are a few counts of this clonotype. The rearrangement links TRBV7-9 to TRBJ2-3; 8 bases align to TRBD1. The CDR3 totals 15 residues. CDR1 and CDR2 (germline): SEHNR, FQNEAQ (reference sequence). The V and J ends lost 7 bases and 1 base, in that order; junction bases with no gene match: 7. CDR3 sequence reads: CASTKQGGRTDTQYF. The CDR3 nucleotides read TGTGCCAGCACCAAACAGGGGGGCCGCACAGATACGCAGTATTTT. Full variable domain (outside the CDR3, taken from reference TRBV7-9 and TRBJ2-3): DTGVSQNPRHKITKRGQNVTFRCDPISEHNRLYWYRQTLGQGPEFLTYFQNEAQLEKSRLLSDRFSAERPKGSFSTLEIQRTEQGDSAMYLCASTKQGGRTDTQYFGPGTRLTVL.

This clonotype was observed a few times. The chain combines TRBV7-2 with TRBJ2-2, with D hard to call. V was shortened by 4 bases and J by 8 bases, with 11 bases between the two germline ends. This CDR3 region has 13 residues. Germline CDR1 SGHTA, CDR2 FQGNSA. The CDR3 here is CASSSPNRGELFF. The DNA for the CDR3 is TGTGCCAGCAGCTCACCCAACCGAGGGGAGCTGTTTTTT.

V gene TRBV14 combines with J gene TRBJ2-7; perhaps TRBD1 as D (5 bases). The germline CDR1 and CDR2 sequences are SGHDN and FVKESK. The V gene lost 1 base and the J gene lost 3 bases, with 10 bases spanning the gap. The CDR3 is made up of 14 amino acids. CDR3 residues: CASSQGGSRYEQYF. In nucleotides, the CDR3 is TGTGCCAGCAGCCAAGGGGGCAGCCGCTACGAGCAGTACTTC.

J is TRBJ1-1 and V is TRBV14, with D possibly matching TRBD1 (5 bases). The germline CDR1 and CDR2 sequences are SGHDN and FVKESK. Trimming stripped 0 bases from V and 4 bases from J, with 12 bases between. CDR3 length equals 15 residues. The CDR3 nucleotides are TGTGCCAGCAGCCAAGATATGGCCGGGGGCACTGAAGCTTTCTTT. Amino acid sequence: CASSQDMAGGTEAFF.

The chain couples TRBV7-9 to TRBJ2-5, with no clear D. This CDR3 is built from 14 residues. V shed 4 bases and J shed 0 bases, with 9 bases lying between them. Germline V gene sequence: CDR1 SEHNR, CDR2 FQNEAQ (reference sequence). CDR3 residues: CASSSAPNQETQYF. CDR3 nucleotide sequence: TGTGCCAGCAGCTCGGCCCCAAACCAAGAGACCCAGTACTTC.

This chain connects TRBV28 to TRBJ2-5; unclear D gene. V lost 6 bases and J 4 bases, leaving 15 bases between the germline ends. The germline V gene has CDR1 MDHEN and CDR2 SYDVKM. The CDR3 runs 14 residues. CDR3 residues: CASSSRRWGETQYF. DNA for the CDR3: TGTGCCAGCAGCTCACGTCGGTGGGGAGAGACCCAGTACTTC.